Presented here are 21 T cell receptor beta chains from one specimen sequenced in a study of T cells in Graves' hyperthyroidism and ophthalmopathy. TCR beta CDR3 regions were amplified from RNA. HTBI primers were used for first-round RT-PCR of the TCR CDR3. TCRdb re-called the multiplex PCR reads through MiXCR, storing one row per CDR3 protein. The sample carries 550,000 to 650,000 distinct CDR3 sequences, over 11% recorded once. Material: blood. These receptors came from a woman between 25 and 40 years old with Graves' hyperthyroidism that later progressed to Graves' ophthalmopathy.

The sample holds many counts of this clonotype. The chain recombines TRBV2 with TRBJ2-5; TRBD2 aligns across 14 bases. This CDR3 comprises 15 residues. V lost 4 bases and J lost 8; bases outside the gene matches: 6. The V gene's germline CDR1 is SNHLY and CDR2 FYNNEI. CDR3 residues: CASSGLAGGGVTQYF. The CDR3 bases are TGTGCCAGCAGTGGACTAGCGGGAGGGGGAGTAACCCAGTACTTC.

This clonotype was observed many times. This sequence joins TRBV20-1 and TRBJ2-7; TRBD2 agrees at 8 bases. Trimming cost V 0 bases and J 4 bases; bases outside gene matches: 2. The CDR3 has 13 residues. Germline V gene data show CDR1 as DFQATT and CDR2 as SNEGSKA (reference sequence). The CDR3 here is CSAREAGAYEQYF. The CDR3, as DNA: TGCAGTGCTAGAGAAGCGGGAGCATACGAGCAGTACTTC.

In its sample, this clonotype was seen once. V gene TRBV7-2 combines with J gene TRBJ2-3, with 14 bases lining up with TRBD2. The CDR3 sequence is 19 residues long. The V segment lost 2 bases and the J segment 2 bases; nucleotides outside the gene matches: 9. Germline CDR1 SGHTA, CDR2 FQGNSA. For the CDR3, the DNA is TGTGCCAGCAGCTTACTTGGACTAGCGGGAGGCACATACACAGATACGCAGTATTTT. Amino acid sequence: CASSLLGLAGGTYTDTQYF.

This clonotype was recorded at least ten times. The chain is built from TRBV24-1 and TRBJ1-6; TRBD1 is a possible D gene (6 bases). The V end lost 9 bases, the J end lost 6 bases, and 14 bases lay between the germline ends. Germline V gene lookup returns CDR1 KGHDR and CDR2 SFDVKD. This CDR3 comprises 14 residues. As DNA, the CDR3 is TGTGCCACCGCGGAGACAGGCGCTAATTCACCCCTCCACTTT. Amino acids: CATAETGANSPLHF.

The CDR3 coding sequence is TGTGCCAGCAGTGCCATCCCGGCATTAGGGGGCAATGAAAAACTGTTTTTT. Protein: CASSAIPALGGNEKLFF. The rearrangement links TRBV6-1 to TRBJ1-4, with 7 positions matching TRBD1. From germline, CDR1 is MNHNS and CDR2 SASEGT. V shed 4 bases and J 5 bases; nucleotides not matched to a gene: 13. The CDR3 loop spans 17 amino acids.

This clonotype was found many times. The rearrangement uses TRBV27 and TRBJ2-7, with TRBD2 matching over 9 bases. V lost 4 bases and J lost 4; bases outside the gene matches: 5. This CDR3 region has 14 residues. CDR1 is MNHEY, CDR2 SMNVEV, per germline (reference sequence). As DNA, the CDR3 is TGTGCCAGCAGTTCCGGGACTAGCAGTTACGAGCAGTACTTC. Protein sequence: CASSSGTSSYEQYF.

This clonotype was found a few times. The chain combines TRBV3-2 with TRBJ2-1; TRBD2, as called in the table, went unchecked against the DNA. TRBV3-2 constitutes a pseudogene. The length of the CDR3 is 18 residues. CDR3 DNA: TGTGCCAGCAGCCAAATGGGGCCAGCGGAACACGTAGGGAATGAGCAGTTCTTC. Translation gives CASSQMGPAEHVGNEQFF.

This clonotype was detected many times. The chain is built from TRBV12-5 and TRBJ1-1, with 7 bases lining up with TRBD1. This CDR3 has 15 residues. V lost 1 base, J lost 4 bases, and 6 bases stayed unmatched. Germline V gives CDR1 LGHNT, CDR2 FRNRAP. CDR3: CASGLGQGLVTEAFF. The CDR3 nucleotides are TGTGCTAGTGGTTTGGGACAGGGATTGGTCACTGAAGCTTTCTTT.

Ten or more counts support this clonotype. The CDR3 coding sequence is TGTGCCACCAGCAGAGATTGGATCCAGGCTCCTTTCACCGGGGAGCTGTTTTTT. The encoded protein is CATSRDWIQAPFTGELFF. This chain uses TRBV15 with TRBJ2-2; D is unclear. The CDR3 totals 18 residues. The germline V gene has CDR1 LNHNV and CDR2 YYDKDF (reference sequence). Trimming shortened V by 0 bases and J by 4 bases, and 18 bases separated the two germline ends. Combining the CDR3 with reference TRBV15 and TRBJ2-2 gives the whole variable domain DAMVIQNPRYQVTQFGKPVTLSCSQTLNHNVMYWYQQKSSQAPKLLFHYYDKDFNNEADTPDNFQSRRPNTSFCFLDIRSPGLGDTAMYLCATSRDWIQAPFTGELFFGEGSRLTVL.

The chain employs TRBV12-3 or TRBV12-4 and TRBJ2-7, with D tentatively TRBD2 (5 bases). The CDR3 has 12 residues. V was cut by 0 bases and J by 7 bases, with 7 bases left in between. CDR3 sequence: CASSLAPGEQYF. The CDR3 region has the DNA TGTGCCAGCAGTTTAGCCCCGGGGGAGCAGTACTTC.

This clonotype was recorded once. It may be a read error: a sequence one base away is much more abundant. J is TRBJ1-2 and V is TRBV7-9, with unresolved D. Germline loops: CDR1 SEHNR, CDR2 FQNEAQ (reference sequence). CDR3 length equals 15 residues. The CDR3 loop reads CTSSLAGRGEYGYTF. In nucleotides, the CDR3 is TGTACCAGCAGCTTAGCTGGGAGAGGAGAGTATGGCTACACCTTC.

At least ten counts were recorded for this clonotype. The J gene is TRBJ1-6, the V gene TRBV2; TRBD1 matches 7 bases. The CDR3 extends over 16 amino acids. CDR1 SNHLY and CDR2 FYNNEI come from the germline V gene. J was trimmed by 10 bases and V by 3 bases; bases with no gene match: 12. The CDR3 loop is CASSDWGQKAHSPLHF. The CDR3, as DNA: TGTGCCAGCAGTGATTGGGGACAGAAGGCTCACTCACCCCTCCACTTT.

In nucleotides, the CDR3 is TGTGCCAGCAGCCAAGAGGGGGCGGGAGAGCAAGAGACCCAGTACTTC. Its protein product is CASSQEGAGEQETQYF. The rearrangement links TRBV14 to TRBJ2-5; weak D call: TRBD2 (7 bases). The CDR3 totals 16 residues. CDR1 and CDR2 from the germline V gene are SGHDN and FVKESK. V was pared by 0 bases and J by 2 bases, with 13 bases between.

The chain joins TRBV5-1 to TRBJ2-2; D could derive from TRBD1 or TRBD2 (5 bases each). Trimming stripped 5 bases from V and 2 bases from J, with 16 bases between. CDR1 and CDR2 (germline): SGHRS, YFSETQ. The CDR3 runs to 16 residues. In DNA form, the CDR3 reads TGCGCCAGCAGTTCTGGGGACCAGGGTAACACCGGGGAGCTGTTTTTT. Its translation is CASSSGDQGNTGELFF.

J is TRBJ2-7 and V is TRBV11-2, with TRBD1 as a possible D gene (5 bases). Trimming pared 5 bases from V and 5 bases from J, leaving 22 bases between. Germline V CDR1 and CDR2: SGHAT, FQNNGV. This CDR3 has 16 amino acids. CDR3 sequence (DNA): TGTGCCAGCAGCCAAGATCCGAGACAGCGTGGCAACGAGCAGTACTTC. Protein product: CASSQDPRQRGNEQYF.

The sample holds many counts of this clonotype. The chain couples TRBV28 to TRBJ1-1; possible D gene TRBD1, 6 bases. CDR1 is MDHEN, CDR2 SYDVKM, per germline. V was pared by 6 bases and J by 1 base, with 30 bases between. This CDR3 is built from 20 residues. This chain's CDR3 is CASRPLAGAWYRTGNTEAFF. The CDR3 nucleotides read TGTGCCAGCAGGCCCCTCGCAGGGGCGTGGTATAGAACGGGGAACACTGAAGCTTTCTTT.

For this clonotype: An end of the junction differs from the germline gene, which may be a read error. The gene calls are TRBV30 and TRBJ2-5; D is ambiguous. Germline V gives CDR1 GTSNPN, CDR2 SVGIG (reference sequence). The CDR3 totals 13 residues. The CDR3 region has the DNA TGTGCCCGGAGTACCGACGGACAAGAGACCCAGTACTTC. This gives the protein CARSTDGQETQYF.

Concerning this clonotype itself: A junction boundary mismatches the germline segment, possibly from a read error. The chain combines TRBV20-1 with TRBJ2-3; D unresolved. This CDR3 has 14 residues. Germline CDR1 is DFQATT and CDR2 is SNEGSKA (reference sequence). The DNA of the CDR3 is TGCAGTGTTAGAGGTCCTGGGCCCGCAGATACGCAGTATTTT. It yields the protein CSVRGPGPADTQYF.

At least ten counts were recorded for this clonotype. The V and J genes are TRBV24-1 and TRBJ2-3; the D gene is possibly TRBD1 (5 bases). Germline lookup yields CDR1 KGHDR and CDR2 SFDVKD. V was cut by 3 bases and J by 0 bases, with 21 bases left in between. The CDR3 is made up of 19 amino acids. The CDR3 nucleotides read TGTGCCACCAGTGATAGTTCTAGGGGCAACCGCTTTAGCACAGATACGCAGTATTTT. This sequence encodes CATSDSSRGNRFSTDTQYF.

The chain has TRBV7-9 and TRBJ1-1, with no clear D. V lost 4 bases and J lost 7, with 16 bases in between. Germline V gene data show CDR1 as SEHNR and CDR2 as FQNEAQ (reference sequence). The CDR3 is made up of 14 amino acids. The CDR3 is CASSSPEEMHEAFF. The CDR3 DNA follows: TGTGCCAGCAGCTCCCCGGAAGAAATGCATGAAGCTTTCTTT.

This clonotype showed up many times. V usage is TRBV27 and J usage is TRBJ1-5, with TRBD1 as a possible D gene (5 bases). The V end was cut by 6 bases, the J end by 2 bases, with 14 bases between. CDR1 is MNHEY, CDR2 SMNVEV, per germline (reference sequence). CDR3 length: 15 amino acids. The CDR3 spells CASRPSWGGNQPQHF. The CDR3 DNA reads TGTGCCAGCAGGCCCTCATGGGGGGGCAATCAGCCCCAGCATTTT.